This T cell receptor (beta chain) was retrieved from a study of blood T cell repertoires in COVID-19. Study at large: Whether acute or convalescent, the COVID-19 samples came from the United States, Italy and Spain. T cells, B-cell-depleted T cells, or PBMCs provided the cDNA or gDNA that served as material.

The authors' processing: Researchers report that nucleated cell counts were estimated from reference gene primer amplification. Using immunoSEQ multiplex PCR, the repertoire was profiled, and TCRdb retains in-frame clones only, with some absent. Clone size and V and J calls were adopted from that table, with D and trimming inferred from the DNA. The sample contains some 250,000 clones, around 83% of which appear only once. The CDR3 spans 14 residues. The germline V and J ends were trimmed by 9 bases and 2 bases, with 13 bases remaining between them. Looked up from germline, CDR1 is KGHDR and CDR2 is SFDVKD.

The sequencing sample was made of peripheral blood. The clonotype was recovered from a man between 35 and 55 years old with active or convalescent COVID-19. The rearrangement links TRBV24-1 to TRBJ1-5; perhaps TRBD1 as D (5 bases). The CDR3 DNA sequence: TGTGCCACCGGGGCCAAAGGGGGCAATCAGCCCCAGCATTTT. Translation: CATGAKGGNQPQHF.